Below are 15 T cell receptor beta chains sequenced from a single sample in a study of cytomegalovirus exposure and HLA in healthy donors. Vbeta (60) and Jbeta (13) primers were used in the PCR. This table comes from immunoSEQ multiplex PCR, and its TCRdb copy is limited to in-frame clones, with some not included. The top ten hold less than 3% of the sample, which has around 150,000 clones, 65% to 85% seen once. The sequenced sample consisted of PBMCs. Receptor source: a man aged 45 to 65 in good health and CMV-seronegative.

For the CDR3, the DNA is TGTGCCAGCAGCCCCCCGGATGAGACAGGGAACTATGGCTACACCTTC. Translation: CASSPPDETGNYGYTF. The chain employs TRBV28 and TRBJ1-2; TRBD1 agrees at 7 bases. Trimming removed 6 bases from V and 2 bases from J; junction bases left unmatched: 12. The CDR3 totals 16 residues. CDR1 and CDR2 (germline): MDHEN, SYDVKM.

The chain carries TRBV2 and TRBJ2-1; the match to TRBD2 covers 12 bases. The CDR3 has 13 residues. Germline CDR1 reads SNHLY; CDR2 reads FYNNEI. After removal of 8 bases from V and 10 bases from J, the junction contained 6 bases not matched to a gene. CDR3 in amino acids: CASGGLAGREQFF. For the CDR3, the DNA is TGTGCCAGCGGTGGACTAGCGGGGAGGGAGCAGTTCTTC.

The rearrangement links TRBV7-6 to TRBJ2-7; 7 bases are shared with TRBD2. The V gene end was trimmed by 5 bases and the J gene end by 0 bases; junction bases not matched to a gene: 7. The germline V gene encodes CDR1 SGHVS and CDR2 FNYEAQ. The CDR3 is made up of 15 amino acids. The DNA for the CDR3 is TGTGCCAGCAGCCACAGCGGGGTGAGCTCCTACGAGCAGTACTTC. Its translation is CASSHSGVSSYEQYF.

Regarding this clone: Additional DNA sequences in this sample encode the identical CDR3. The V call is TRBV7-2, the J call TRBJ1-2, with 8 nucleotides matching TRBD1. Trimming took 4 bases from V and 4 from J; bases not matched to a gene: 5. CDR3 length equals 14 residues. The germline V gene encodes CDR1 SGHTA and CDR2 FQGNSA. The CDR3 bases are TGTGCCAGCAGCTCATACGGACAGGGCTATGGCTACACCTTC. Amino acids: CASSSYGQGYGYTF. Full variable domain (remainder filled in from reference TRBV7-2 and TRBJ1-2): GAGVSQSPSNKVTEKGKDVELRCDPISGHTALYWYRQSLGQGLEFLIYFQGNSAPDKSGLPSDRFSAERTGGSVSTLTIQRTQQEDSAVYLCASSSYGQGYGYTFGSGTRLTVV.

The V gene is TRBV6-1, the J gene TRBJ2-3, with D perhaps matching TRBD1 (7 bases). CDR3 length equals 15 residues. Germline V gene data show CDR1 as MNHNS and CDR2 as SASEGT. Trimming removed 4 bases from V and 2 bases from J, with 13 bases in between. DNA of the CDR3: TGTGCCAGCAGTGCCGCGGGACAGAACACAGATACGCAGTATTTT. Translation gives CASSAAGQNTDTQYF.

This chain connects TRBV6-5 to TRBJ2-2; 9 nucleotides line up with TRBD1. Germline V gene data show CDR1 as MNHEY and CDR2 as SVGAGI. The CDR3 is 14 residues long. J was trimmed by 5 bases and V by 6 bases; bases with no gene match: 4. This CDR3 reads CASRHRGRTGELFF. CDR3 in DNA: TGTGCCAGCAGGCACAGGGGGCGAACCGGGGAGCTGTTTTTT.

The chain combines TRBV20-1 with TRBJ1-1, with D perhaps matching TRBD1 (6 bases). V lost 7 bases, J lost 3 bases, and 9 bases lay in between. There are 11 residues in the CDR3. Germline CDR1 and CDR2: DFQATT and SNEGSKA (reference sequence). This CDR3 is CSVGGDTEAFF. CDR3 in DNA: TGCAGTGTAGGGGGGGACACTGAAGCTTTCTTT.

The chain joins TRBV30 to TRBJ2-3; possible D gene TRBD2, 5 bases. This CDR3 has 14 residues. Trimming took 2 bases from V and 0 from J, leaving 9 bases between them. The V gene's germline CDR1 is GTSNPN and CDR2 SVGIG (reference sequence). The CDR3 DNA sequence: TGTGCCTGGAGTCGAGCGGCTAGCACAGATACGCAGTATTTT. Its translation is CAWSRAASTDTQYF.

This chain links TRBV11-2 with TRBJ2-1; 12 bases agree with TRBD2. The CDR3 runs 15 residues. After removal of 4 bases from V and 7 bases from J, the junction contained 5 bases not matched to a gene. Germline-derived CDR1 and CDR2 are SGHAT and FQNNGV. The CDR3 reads CASSSTTSGGNEQFF. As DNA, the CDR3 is TGTGCCAGCAGCTCCACGACTAGCGGGGGAAATGAGCAGTTCTTC. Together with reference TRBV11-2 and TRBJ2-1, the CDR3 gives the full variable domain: EAGVAQSPRYKIIEKRQSVAFWCNPISGHATLYWYQQILGQGPKLLIQFQNNGVVDDSQLPKDRFSAERLKGVDSTLKIQPAKLEDSAVYLCASSSTTSGGNEQFFGPGTRLTVL.

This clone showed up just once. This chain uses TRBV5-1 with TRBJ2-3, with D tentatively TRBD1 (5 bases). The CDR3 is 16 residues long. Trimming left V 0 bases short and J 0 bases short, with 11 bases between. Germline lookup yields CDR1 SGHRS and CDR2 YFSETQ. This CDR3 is CASSLDSGASTDTQYF. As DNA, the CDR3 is TGCGCCAGCAGCTTGGACAGTGGGGCTAGCACAGATACGCAGTATTTT.

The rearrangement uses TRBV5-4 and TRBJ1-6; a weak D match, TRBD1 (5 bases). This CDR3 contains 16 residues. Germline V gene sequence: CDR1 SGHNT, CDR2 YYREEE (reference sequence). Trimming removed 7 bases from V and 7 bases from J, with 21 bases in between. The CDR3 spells CASGAGGAAGNSPLHF. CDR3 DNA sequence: TGTGCCAGCGGTGCGGGAGGGGCGGCGGGGAATTCACCCCTCCACTTT.

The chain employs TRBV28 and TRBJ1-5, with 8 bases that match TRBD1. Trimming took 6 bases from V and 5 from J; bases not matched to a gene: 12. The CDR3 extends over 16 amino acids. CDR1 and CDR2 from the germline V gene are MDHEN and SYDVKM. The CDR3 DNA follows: TGTGCCAGCAGACGCGACTCGACAGGGGCGGATCAGCCCCAGCATTTT. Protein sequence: CASRRDSTGADQPQHF.

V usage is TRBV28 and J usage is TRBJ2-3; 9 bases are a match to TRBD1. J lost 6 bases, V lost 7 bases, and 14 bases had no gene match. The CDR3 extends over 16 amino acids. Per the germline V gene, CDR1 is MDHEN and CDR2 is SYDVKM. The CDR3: CASTMGPGQGMDTQYF. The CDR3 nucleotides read TGTGCCAGCACCATGGGACCGGGACAGGGAATGGATACGCAGTATTTT. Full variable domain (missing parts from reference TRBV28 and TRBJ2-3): DVKVTQSSRYLVKRTGEKVFLECVQDMDHENMFWYRQDPGLGLRLIYFSYDVKMKEKGDIPEGYSVSREKKERFSLILESASTNQTSMYLCASTMGPGQGMDTQYFGPGTRLTVL.

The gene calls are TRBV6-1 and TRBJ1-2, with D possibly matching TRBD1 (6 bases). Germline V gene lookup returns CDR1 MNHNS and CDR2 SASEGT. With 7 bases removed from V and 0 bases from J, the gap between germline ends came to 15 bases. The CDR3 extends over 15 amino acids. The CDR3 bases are TGTGCCAGCACCCGGGACACAACTTCTAACTATGGCTACACCTTC. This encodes CASTRDTTSNYGYTF.

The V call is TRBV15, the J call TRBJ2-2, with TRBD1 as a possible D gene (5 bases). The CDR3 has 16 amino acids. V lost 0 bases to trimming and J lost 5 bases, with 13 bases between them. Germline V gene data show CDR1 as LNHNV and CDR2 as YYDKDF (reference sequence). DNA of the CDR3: TGTGCCACCAGCAGAGATCTTTTGGGGCCAACCGGGGAGCTGTTTTTT. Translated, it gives CATSRDLLGPTGELFF.